This T cell receptor beta chain was sequenced during a study of shared clonotypes between healthy human individuals. Whole-study context: A donor's plate count was three for CD4 naive and three for CD4 memory; CD8 naive had two and CD8 memory one. The study's findings and limits: A small donor pool kept down the genetic and exposure-history diversity that was represented. Naive CD4 clonotypes overlapped across a few donors at approximately 4.5%.

Naive CD8 isolation took CD45RO-negative cells positively selected for CCR7 and excluded terminally differentiated effector memory CD45RA+ cells. About this clone itself: Its antigen remains unidentified.

Data came from immunoSEQ multiplex PCR; TCRdb stores just in-frame clones and leaves some out. The table has some 2.1 million clones, approximately 94% seen once. This CDR3 is 15 amino acids long. Trimming cost V 0 bases and J 6 bases, with 12 bases left between them. Looked up from germline, CDR1 is MGHRA and CDR2 is YSYEKL. This clonotype originated in a man younger than 35 in good health. The chain has TRBV4-1 and TRBJ1-5, with a weak D call TRBD1 (6 bases). Sequencing used naive CD8+ T cells sorted from blood. CDR3 nucleotide sequence: TGCGCCAGCAGCCAAGAAGGGGGGGCGGTTCAGCCCCAGCATTTT. Protein: CASSQEGGAVQPQHF.